Below, 24 T cell receptor beta chains from the same sample are listed, as sequenced in a study of cytomegalovirus exposure and HLA in healthy donors. Primers for the PCR totalled 60 Vbeta and 13 Jbeta. Measured with immunoSEQ multiplex PCR; TCRdb has only the in-frame clones, and not every one. The repertoire includes about 160,000 clones, 87% of them detected once, and 0.85% sits in the top ten. Sequencing was carried out using PBMCs. The source is a woman in her twenties or thirties in good health and CMV-seronegative.

V usage is TRBV5-1 and J usage is TRBJ2-1, with 14 bases matching TRBD2. The CDR3 length is 17 residues. V lost 4 bases to trimming and J lost 1 base; unmatched junction nucleotides: 4. Per germline, CDR1 SGHRS and CDR2 YFSETQ. CDR3 coding DNA: TGCGCCAGCAGCCCGGGACTAGCGGGAGTTTCCTACAATGAGCAGTTCTTC. Its protein product is CASSPGLAGVSYNEQFF.

The CDR3 DNA follows: TGTGCCAGCAAAGACTCCGGGGGGGGCACAGATACGCAGTATTTT. This encodes CASKDSGGGTDTQYF. The chain couples TRBV6-1 to TRBJ2-3; 8 bases fit TRBD2. V shed 7 bases, J shed 1 base, and the junction held 7 bases outside the gene matches. The CDR3 length is 15 residues. CDR1 and CDR2 (germline): MNHNS, SASEGT.

A few counts support this clone. J is TRBJ2-2 and V is TRBV13; 10 bases line up with TRBD2. J was trimmed by 4 bases and V by 0 bases; bases with no gene match: 2. Germline loops: CDR1 PRHDT, CDR2 FYEKMQ (reference sequence). This CDR3 has 16 amino acids. The CDR3 loop is CASSLGLAGATGELFF. In DNA, the CDR3 is TGTGCCAGCAGCTTAGGGCTAGCGGGAGCCACCGGGGAGCTGTTTTTT.

The chain combines TRBV27 with TRBJ1-2; a weak D match, TRBD1 (5 bases). Germline-derived CDR1 and CDR2 are MNHEY and SMNVEV (reference sequence). The CDR3 has 14 amino acids. Trimming shortened V by 6 bases and J by 2 bases, and 13 bases separated the two germline ends. CDR3: CASRRMGPNYGYTF. The CDR3 region has the DNA TGTGCCAGCAGGCGTATGGGGCCCAACTATGGCTACACCTTC.

The V gene is TRBV7-9, the J gene TRBJ1-1, with 8 bases that match TRBD1. V was clipped by 4 bases and J by 4 bases; unmatched bases: 8. The CDR3 extends over 15 amino acids. Germline V CDR1 and CDR2: SEHNR, FQNEAQ (reference sequence). CDR3 in DNA: TGTGCCAGCAGCTCTAACAGGGGGGAAGGCACTGAAGCTTTCTTT. It encodes CASSSNRGEGTEAFF.

The chain combines TRBV27 with TRBJ2-3, with D maybe TRBD2 (5 bases). V lost 5 bases, J lost 6 bases, and 18 bases lay in between. This CDR3 contains 15 residues. The germline V gene encodes CDR1 MNHEY and CDR2 SMNVEV (reference sequence). The CDR3 here is CASSPLLGERDTQYF. CDR3 nucleotides: TGTGCCAGCAGTCCACTCCTCGGGGAGCGGGATACGCAGTATTTT.

V usage is TRBV7-2 and J usage is TRBJ2-3; the D gene is possibly TRBD2 (6 bases). The CDR3 runs 16 residues. Looked up from germline, CDR1 is SGHTA and CDR2 is FQGNSA. Trimming shortened V by 7 bases and J by 3 bases, and 20 bases separated the two germline ends. This CDR3 reads CASNPGLGRGTDTQYF. Written as DNA, the CDR3 is TGTGCCAGCAACCCGGGCCTAGGACGGGGGACAGATACGCAGTATTTT.

This sequence joins TRBV27 and TRBJ1-1; 8 bases match TRBD1. CDR1 and CDR2 from the germline V gene are MNHEY and SMNVEV (reference sequence). Unmatched junction bases numbered 11, after V lost 5 bases and J lost 0 bases. CDR3 length equals 17 residues. CDR3: CASSPLQGVEVNTEAFF. DNA of the CDR3: TGTGCCAGCAGTCCATTACAGGGGGTGGAAGTGAACACTGAAGCTTTCTTT.

The rearrangement joins TRBV5-6 to TRBJ2-7; TRBD1 matches at 9 bases. Per the germline V gene, CDR1 is SGHDT and CDR2 is YYEEEE. The length of the CDR3 is 15 residues. V lost 2 bases to trimming and J lost 2 bases; unmatched junction nucleotides: 5. The CDR3 DNA is TGTGCCAGCAGCTTTACGGGACAGGGTACCTACGAGCAGTACTTC. Translating gives CASSFTGQGTYEQYF.

This clone was observed a single time. This chain uses TRBV13 with TRBJ2-5; the D is unclear. The end of the DNA fits TRBJ2-7 better, so the J call may be wrong. CDR3 length: 12 residues. Germline lookup yields CDR1 PRHDT and CDR2 FYEKMQ (reference sequence). The CDR3 loop reads CASSLSSYEQYF. The CDR3 coding sequence is TGTGCCAGCAGCCTGAGCTCCTACGAGCAGTACTTC.

The sample holds one count of this clone. The rearrangement links TRBV7-9 to TRBJ1-4; TRBD1 might be the D (5 bases). The germline CDR1 and CDR2 sequences are SEHNR and FQNEAQ (reference sequence). This CDR3 is built from 17 residues. Trimming removed 0 bases at V and 6 bases at J, with 17 bases between. The DNA for the CDR3 is TGTGCCAGCAGCTTAGCGGTTAGGAGGGGACCAGATGAAAAACTGTTTTTT. Translating it yields CASSLAVRRGPDEKLFF.

The chain joins TRBV19 to TRBJ2-5, with D possibly TRBD1 on 5 matching bases. This CDR3 has 14 amino acids. CDR1 LNHDA and CDR2 SQIVND come from the germline V gene (reference sequence). V lost 5 bases and J 0 bases, leaving 10 bases between the germline ends. CDR3 sequence reads: CASSHPGHQETQYF. CDR3 sequence (DNA): TGTGCCAGTAGTCACCCAGGGCACCAAGAGACCCAGTACTTC.

The chain combines TRBV5-4 with TRBJ2-7; D not certain. Germline-derived CDR1 and CDR2 are SGHNT and YYREEE (reference sequence). CDR3 length: 13 amino acids. V lost 1 base to trimming and J lost 3 bases, with 8 bases between them. CDR3 DNA sequence: TGTGCCAGCAGCTTGCCAGGCTACTACGAGCAGTACTTC. It is translated as CASSLPGYYEQYF.

Only one count was recorded for this clone. This chain links TRBV11-2 with TRBJ2-3; a weak D match, TRBD2 (7 bases). V was pared by 1 base and J by 8 bases, with 16 bases between. The CDR3 contains 15 residues. CDR1 is SGHAT and CDR2 is FQNNGV in the germline V gene. The CDR3, as DNA: TGTGCCAGCAGCTTAGGTGGGGGGGCTTATCTTACGCAGTATTTT. Protein sequence: CASSLGGGAYLTQYF.

The chain recombines TRBV7-2 with TRBJ2-7, with a weak D call TRBD2 (5 bases). CDR3 length: 13 residues. Germline-derived CDR1 and CDR2 are SGHTA and FQGNSA. The germline V and J ends were trimmed by 3 bases and 6 bases, with 12 bases remaining between them. The CDR3 spells CASSFLASSEQYF. The CDR3 DNA reads as TGTGCCAGCAGCTTTCTAGCATCGAGCGAGCAGTACTTC.

This clone has more than one count but fewer than ten. The rearrangement uses TRBV28 and TRBJ2-7, with TRBD2 matching over 7 bases. The CDR3 extends over 15 amino acids. Trimming at V came to 11 bases and at J to 0 bases, leaving 13 bases not matched to a gene. Germline V CDR1 and CDR2: MDHEN, SYDVKM. The CDR3 region is CASRIQRDGSYEQYF. The CDR3 DNA is TGTGCCTCACGAATACAGCGGGACGGCTCCTACGAGCAGTACTTC.

The chain combines TRBV6-5 with TRBJ2-7; a possible D gene is TRBD1 (6 bases). The germline CDR1 and CDR2 sequences are MNHEY and SVGAGI. Trimming shortened V by 6 bases and J by 0 bases, and 12 bases separated the two germline ends. The CDR3 is 14 amino acids. DNA of the CDR3: TGTGCCAGCAGCAGACAGGAGCACTCCTACGAGCAGTACTTC. Translating gives CASSRQEHSYEQYF.

This rearrangement joins TRBV25-1 to TRBJ1-6; a weak D match, TRBD1 (5 bases). In germline, CDR1 is MGHDK, CDR2 SYGVNS. This CDR3 comprises 13 residues. Trimming pared 4 bases from V and 7 bases from J, leaving 8 bases between. The CDR3 loop is CASSVKGNSPLHF. The CDR3 region has the DNA TGTGCCAGCAGTGTAAAGGGGAATTCACCCCTCCACTTT.

The V gene is TRBV10-3, the J gene TRBJ1-4; 9 bases agree with TRBD1. Germline trimming cut 2 bases from V and 7 bases from J; bases unmatched to any gene: 8. The germline CDR1 and CDR2 sequences are ENHRY and SYGVKD. The CDR3 covers 16 residues. CDR3 amino acids: CAISEEQGARGEKLFF. CDR3 in DNA: TGTGCCATCAGTGAGGAACAGGGGGCGCGAGGTGAAAAACTGTTTTTT.

The V call is TRBV7-8, the J call TRBJ1-6, with 7 bases identical to TRBD1. Germline assignment: CDR1 SGHVS and CDR2 FQNEAQ. Trimming cost V 5 bases and J 10 bases; bases outside gene matches: 11. The CDR3 contains 15 residues. The CDR3, as DNA: TGTGCCAGCAGCCCCCGGGACAGAGCCGAATCACCCCTCCACTTT. Its translation: CASSPRDRAESPLHF. The full variable domain, completed using reference TRBV7-8 and TRBJ1-6, is GAGVSQSPRYKVAKRGQDVALRCDPISGHVSLFWYQQALGQGPEFLTYFQNEAQLDKSGLPSDRFFAERPEGSVSTLKIQRTQQEDSAVYLCASSPRDRAESPLHFGNGTRLTVT.

The V call is TRBV9, the J call TRBJ2-7; the match to TRBD2 covers 8 bases. Germline CDR1 and CDR2: SGDLS and YYNGEE. With V trimmed by 3 bases and J by 7 bases, 9 bases remained unmatched. The CDR3 totals 14 residues. The CDR3 region has the DNA TGTGCCAGCAGCGCCTCCGGGGGGGGCGGTGAGCAGTACTTC. Its protein product is CASSASGGGGEQYF.

The chain carries TRBV30 and TRBJ1-6; 9 positions agree with TRBD1. This CDR3 has 18 amino acids. V lost 4 bases to trimming and J lost 6 bases; unmatched junction nucleotides: 16. CDR1 is GTSNPN and CDR2 is SVGIG in the germline V gene (reference sequence). CDR3 protein: CAWTKRGTGLKVNSPLHF. Written as DNA, the CDR3 is TGTGCCTGGACCAAAAGGGGGACAGGGCTTAAGGTTAATTCACCCCTCCACTTT.

The chain carries TRBV5-6 and TRBJ2-3, with a possible D match to TRBD2 (6 bases). CDR1 is SGHDT and CDR2 is YYEEEE in the germline V gene. The length of the CDR3 is 14 residues. V lost 4 bases and J lost 3, with 12 bases in between. CDR3 nucleotide sequence: TGTGCCAGCAGCCGGGTAGGGAGGACAGATACGCAGTATTTT. Residues: CASSRVGRTDTQYF.

The J gene is TRBJ2-4, the V gene TRBV2; 8 bases agree with TRBD1. Germline-derived CDR1 and CDR2 are SNHLY and FYNNEI. CDR3 size: 14 residues. The trim removed 7 bases at V and 3 bases at J, leaving 5 bases unmatched. The CDR3 nucleotides read TGTGCCAGCATTACAGGGGGTGGCAAAAACATTCAGTACTTC. Amino acid sequence: CASITGGGKNIQYF.